This T cell receptor beta chain derives from a study of breast tumors, draining lymph nodes, adjacent tissues. Trimming cost V 3 bases and J 5 bases; bases outside gene matches: 18. CDR1 and CDR2 from the germline V gene are DFQATT and SNEGSKA (reference sequence). The CDR3 loop spans 20 amino acids. TCRdb reprocessed the multiplex PCR reads via MiXCR and lists one record per CDR3 protein. The repertoire has around 12,000 distinct CDR3 sequences, approximately 70% of them found once; the top ten carry about two fifths. The V and J genes are TRBV20-1 and TRBJ2-5, with 16 bases matching TRBD2. The sequence derives from a female donor with breast cancer. Some clones in this sample may be carry-over from other donors' samples. The material sequenced was tumor-adjacent breast tissue. CDR3 in DNA: TGCAGTGCTAGGGAAGATACCGGGACTAGCGGGAGGGCCCTCCGGGAGACCCAGTACTTC. This encodes CSAREDTGTSGRALRETQYF.